The next 26 T cell receptor beta chains were all read from a single sample in a study of T cell changes during pregnancy in multiple sclerosis. Clones were read by immunoSEQ multiplex PCR, and TCRdb kept only the in-frame ones, dropping some. Here the sample spans tens of thousands of clones, around 96% being singletons. The sample was CD8+ T cells from peripheral blood mononuclear cells, taken after pregnancy. These receptors were collected from a female donor with multiple sclerosis, enrolled in a pregnancy study.

The genes are TRBV7-9 and TRBJ2-2; 11 bases align to TRBD2. The junction had 10 bases not matched to a gene; V was cut back by 4 bases and J by 6 bases. Germline V CDR1 and CDR2: SEHNR, FQNEAQ (reference sequence). This CDR3 spans 17 amino acids. DNA for the CDR3: TGTGCCAGCAGCTCTACTAGCGGGAGTCATATGGCCGGGGAGCTGTTTTTT. It codes for CASSSTSGSHMAGELFF.

V and J are TRBV6-6 and TRBJ1-4; D remains unclear. Trimming took off 6 bases at V and 8 bases at J, with 13 bases between the two ends. This CDR3 comprises 13 residues. Germline V gene lookup returns CDR1 MNHNY and CDR2 SVGAGI (reference sequence). CDR3 sequence: CASSLESGEKLFF. As DNA, the CDR3 is TGTGCCAGCAGCTTGGAAAGCGGAGAAAAACTGTTTTTT.

This clone was seen only once. The V and J genes are TRBV27 and TRBJ1-4; TRBD1 is a possible D gene (6 bases). The CDR3 sequence is 13 residues long. V lost 7 bases to trimming and J lost 6 bases, with 12 bases between them. Germline V CDR1 and CDR2: MNHEY, SMNVEV (reference sequence). In DNA form, the CDR3 reads TGTGCCAGCAAACAGGGAGGGGATGAAAAACTGTTTTTT. Amino acids: CASKQGGDEKLFF.

The rearrangement uses TRBV4-2 and TRBJ1-4, with 7 positions matching TRBD1. J was trimmed by 6 bases and V by 4 bases; bases with no gene match: 5. Germline assignment: CDR1 LGHNA and CDR2 YNFKEQ. The length of the CDR3 is 14 residues. CDR3 residues: CASSPGQLDEKLFF. CDR3 DNA: TGTGCCAGCAGCCCGGGACAGTTGGATGAAAAACTGTTTTTT.

This clone was detected only once. This rearrangement joins TRBV19 to TRBJ2-7; D perhaps matches TRBD1 (6 bases). Trimming removed 0 bases from V and 3 bases from J, with 12 bases in between. This CDR3 is built from 15 residues. Germline V gene lookup returns CDR1 LNHDA and CDR2 SQIVND (reference sequence). The CDR3 coding sequence is TGTGCCAGTAGTATAGATGCAGGGGCAAGCTACGAGCAGTACTTC. Translating gives CASSIDAGASYEQYF. The variable domain in full, with the rest retrieved from reference TRBV19 and TRBJ2-7, is DGGITQSPKYLFRKEGQNVTLSCEQNLNHDAMYWYRQDPGQGLRLIYYSQIVNDFQKGDIAEGYSVSREKKESFPLTVTSAQKNPTAFYLCASSIDAGASYEQYFGPGTRLTVT.

The chain is built from TRBV5-6 and TRBJ1-5; D unresolved. Germline lookup yields CDR1 SGHDT and CDR2 YYEEEE. The CDR3 length is 15 residues. V was trimmed by 3 bases and J by 11 bases, leaving 21 bases between them. For the CDR3, the DNA is TGTGCCAGCAGCTCACGCCCAGGATACGATGACGCCCAGCATTTT. This translates into CASSSRPGYDDAQHF.

The chain has TRBV7-2 and TRBJ2-1, with TRBD2 matching over 14 bases. After removal of 4 bases from V and 6 bases from J, the junction contained 2 bases not matched to a gene. Looked up from germline, CDR1 is SGHTA and CDR2 is FQGNSA. The length of the CDR3 is 15 residues. In nucleotides, the CDR3 is TGTGCCAGCAGCTGGGGACTAGCGGGAGTCAATGAGCAGTTCTTC. Protein: CASSWGLAGVNEQFF.

This clone was found once. The chain couples TRBV2 to TRBJ2-7; 7 bases map to TRBD2. The CDR3 is made up of 15 amino acids. The trim removed 0 bases at V and 3 bases at J, leaving 5 bases unmatched. Germline-derived CDR1 and CDR2 are SNHLY and FYNNEI. CDR3 nucleotide sequence: TGTGCCAGCAGTGAAGCGCTGGGAGGGATCTACGAGCAGTACTTC. Its translation is CASSEALGGIYEQYF.

This chain links TRBV11-1 with TRBJ2-7, with D perhaps matching TRBD1 (6 bases). The V gene's germline CDR1 is SGHAT and CDR2 FQDESV (reference sequence). V was pared by 2 bases and J by 5 bases, with 19 bases between. The CDR3 is 16 amino acids. CDR3 protein: CASSLIRDTLSDEQYF. The DNA of the CDR3 is TGTGCCAGCAGCTTAATTCGGGACACCCTCTCGGACGAGCAGTACTTC.

This clone is termed medium-sized. The chain has TRBV15 and TRBJ1-1, with D possibly being TRBD1 (6 bases). The germline gives CDR1 LNHNV, CDR2 YYDKDF (reference sequence). The CDR3 consists of 14 residues. Trimming removed 4 bases at V and 5 bases at J, with 14 bases between. The chain's CDR3 is CATSTLRGGTEAFF. CDR3 coding DNA: TGTGCCACCAGCACCCTCAGGGGTGGGACTGAAGCTTTCTTT.

V is TRBV6-6 and J is TRBJ1-1, with 9 positions matching TRBD1. Trimming cost V 7 bases and J 0 bases; bases outside gene matches: 3. Germline V lookup: CDR1 MNHNY, CDR2 SVGAGI (reference sequence). The CDR3 consists of 14 residues. The CDR3 loop reads CASTRTGVNTEAFF. The CDR3 DNA reads as TGTGCCAGCACTAGGACAGGGGTGAACACTGAAGCTTTCTTT.

V is TRBV18 and J is TRBJ2-4, with TRBD1 matching 7 bases. The CDR3 sequence is 13 residues long. CDR1 and CDR2 (germline): KGHSH, LQKENI. V shed 4 bases and J 7 bases; nucleotides not matched to a gene: 4. The CDR3 loop reads CASSLDRDNIQYF. CDR3 nucleotides: TGTGCCAGCTCACTAGACAGGGACAACATTCAGTACTTC.

The chain joins TRBV7-6 to TRBJ1-5; maybe TRBD1 (5 bases). Trimming cost V 1 base and J 5 bases, with 12 bases left between them. CDR1 and CDR2 (germline): SGHVS, FNYEAQ. The CDR3 is made up of 15 amino acids. The CDR3 DNA sequence: TGTGCCAGCAGCTTAGAGTCAGGGTTGGATCAGCCCCAGCATTTT. Protein: CASSLESGLDQPQHF.

The chain is built from TRBV5-1 and TRBJ1-2; D is perhaps TRBD1 (5 bases). Trimming removed 4 bases from V and 8 bases from J, with 18 bases in between. This CDR3 comprises 14 residues. The germline CDR1 and CDR2 sequences are SGHRS and YFSETQ. The CDR3, as DNA: TGCGCCAGCAGCCACTCCGGGACTCTGGAGGGCTACACCTTC. Translation: CASSHSGTLEGYTF. Variable domain in full (rest from reference TRBV5-1 and TRBJ1-2): KAGVTQTPRYLIKTRGQQVTLSCSPISGHRSVSWYQQTPGQGLQFLFEYFSETQRNKGNFPGRFSGRQFSNSRSEMNVSTLELGDSALYLCASSHSGTLEGYTFGSGTRLTVV.

The chain carries TRBV6-1 and TRBJ2-1; 9 bases match TRBD2. The V and J ends lost 6 bases and 2 bases, in that order; junction bases with no gene match: 2. CDR3 length equals 14 residues. Germline V gene data show CDR1 as MNHNS and CDR2 as SASEGT. The CDR3: CASSVAGAYNEQFF. In DNA form, the CDR3 reads TGTGCCAGCAGCGTAGCGGGGGCCTACAATGAGCAGTTCTTC.

The chain employs TRBV7-9 and TRBJ1-2; D may be TRBD1 (6 bases). V gave up 5 bases and J gave up 2 bases, with 15 bases separating them. This CDR3 is built from 15 residues. Germline V lookup: CDR1 SEHNR, CDR2 FQNEAQ (reference sequence). The CDR3 loop reads CASSHTDRPNYGYTF. The CDR3 nucleotides read TGTGCCAGCAGCCATACCGACAGGCCCAACTATGGCTACACCTTC.

The V call is TRBV7-8, the J call TRBJ2-7, with TRBD2 as a possible D gene (6 bases). From germline, CDR1 is SGHVS and CDR2 FQNEAQ. V was shortened by 4 bases and J by 2 bases, with 12 bases between the two germline ends. The CDR3 length is 14 residues. The CDR3 region has the DNA TGTGCCAGCAGCTCGCCGGGACTGGCCTACGAGCAGTACTTC. Translated: CASSSPGLAYEQYF. Together with reference TRBV7-8 and TRBJ2-7, the CDR3 gives the full variable domain: GAGVSQSPRYKVAKRGQDVALRCDPISGHVSLFWYQQALGQGPEFLTYFQNEAQLDKSGLPSDRFFAERPEGSVSTLKIQRTQQEDSAVYLCASSSPGLAYEQYFGPGTRLTVT.

The chain carries TRBV7-9 and TRBJ2-2, with 9 bases identical to TRBD2. V was pared by 1 base and J by 6 bases, with 3 bases of the junction left unmatched. Germline V lookup: CDR1 SEHNR, CDR2 FQNEAQ (reference sequence). CDR3 length: 15 amino acids. The CDR3 sequence: CASSLGGRGSGELFF. The CDR3 DNA follows: TGTGCCAGCAGCTTAGGCGGGAGGGGCTCCGGGGAGCTGTTTTTT.

This chain uses TRBV27 with TRBJ1-2, with unresolved D. Germline CDR1 reads MNHEY; CDR2 reads SMNVEV (reference sequence). Trimming took off 5 bases at V and 4 bases at J, with 11 bases between the two ends. There are 13 residues in the CDR3. In DNA, the CDR3 is TGTGCCAGCAGTCCGGGAAGGGTCTATGGCTACACCTTC. Its translation: CASSPGRVYGYTF.

The rearrangement joins TRBV7-8 to TRBJ1-3; D might be TRBD1 (5 bases). Germline V gene lookup returns CDR1 SGHVS and CDR2 FQNEAQ. Between the trimmed V and J ends, which lost 5 bases and 4 bases, there was a span of 12 bases. There are 14 residues in the CDR3. CDR3 protein: CASSAPGSGNTIYF. CDR3 coding DNA: TGTGCCAGCAGCGCCCCAGGGTCCGGAAACACCATATATTTT.

The chain carries TRBV5-6 and TRBJ2-7; TRBD2 might be the D (6 bases). Germline CDR1 reads SGHDT; CDR2 reads YYEEEE. V lost 3 bases and J 0 bases, leaving 7 bases between the germline ends. The CDR3 is made up of 13 amino acids. CDR3 DNA sequence: TGTGCCAGCAGCTACGGGGGCTCCTACGAGCAGTACTTC. It translates to CASSYGGSYEQYF.

This clone was detected once. The rearrangement links TRBV5-6 to TRBJ2-7; 7 bases align to TRBD1. This CDR3 comprises 14 residues. Germline V gives CDR1 SGHDT, CDR2 YYEEEE. Trimming cost V 4 bases and J 3 bases; bases outside gene matches: 7. The CDR3 region is CASSDGTAFYEQYF. The CDR3 coding sequence is TGTGCCAGCAGCGACGGGACAGCTTTCTACGAGCAGTACTTC.

This clone showed up just once. The rearrangement joins TRBV11-2 to TRBJ2-7, with 7 bases matching TRBD2. The germline V gene has CDR1 SGHAT and CDR2 FQNNGV. V gave up 5 bases and J gave up 6 bases; unmatched junction bases: 16. This CDR3 comprises 16 residues. CDR3 loop: CASSDAHGGIPAEQYF. Written as DNA, the CDR3 is TGTGCCAGCAGCGATGCCCACGGGGGGATTCCCGCCGAGCAGTACTTC.

The V and J genes are TRBV7-9 and TRBJ2-3; 14 bases agree with TRBD2. CDR1 and CDR2 from the germline V gene are SEHNR and FQNEAQ (reference sequence). V shed 5 bases and J 0 bases; nucleotides not matched to a gene: 1. The CDR3 contains 16 residues. The CDR3 DNA reads TGTGCCAGCAGCCGACTAGCGGGAGGGAGCACAGATACGCAGTATTTT. Translated: CASSRLAGGSTDTQYF.

The CDR3 spells CASSPFFSRANTGELFF. The CDR3 nucleotides read TGTGCCAGCAGTCCTTTTTTCTCCCGGGCGAACACCGGGGAGCTGTTTTTT. This chain joins TRBV11-2 and TRBJ2-2; D is undetermined. CDR1 is SGHAT, CDR2 FQNNGV, per germline. The V end lost 6 bases, the J end lost 0 bases, and 17 bases lay between the germline ends. This CDR3 has 17 residues.

The chain carries TRBV19 and TRBJ2-7, with 8 positions matching TRBD2. Germline V gene sequence: CDR1 LNHDA, CDR2 SQIVND (reference sequence). The CDR3 length is 13 residues. V dropped 6 bases and J dropped 4; count of bases not matched to a gene: 5. CDR3: CASSQGTSYEQYF. CDR3 sequence (DNA): TGTGCCAGTAGCCAAGGGACTAGTTACGAGCAGTACTTC.